This TCR beta chain was retrieved from a study of chemoradiotherapy in HPV16-positive cancers. Over chemoradiotherapy, repertoires were sampled more than once. Details on this clone: What it binds is not known.

General study findings and limits: Candidate HPV-specific clones and E7-related TCR motifs grew in tumor during treatment. HPV-responsive T-cell expansion during chemoradiotherapy was linked to improved recurrence-free survival in HPV16-positive patients. The functional HPV-specific definition rests on just two HPV16-positive patients.

CDR1 is SGDLS, CDR2 YYNGEE, per germline. The trim removed 4 bases at V and 3 bases at J, leaving 16 bases unmatched. The CDR3 consists of 19 residues. Here immunoSEQ multiplex PCR was the method, and the copy in TCRdb shows in-frame clones only, minus some. The sample lists more than 9,000 clones, over 60% occurring once. The sample was gathered from a patient who underwent chemoradiotherapy. The sequence was collected from a human donor with HPV-associated anogenital cancer. V usage is TRBV9 and J usage is TRBJ1-3; 10 nucleotides line up with TRBD1. Written as DNA, the CDR3 is TGTGCCAGCAGCCCCTCCCCAATACGTGGGACAGGGGATGGAAACACCATATATTTT. Protein product: CASSPSPIRGTGDGNTIYF.